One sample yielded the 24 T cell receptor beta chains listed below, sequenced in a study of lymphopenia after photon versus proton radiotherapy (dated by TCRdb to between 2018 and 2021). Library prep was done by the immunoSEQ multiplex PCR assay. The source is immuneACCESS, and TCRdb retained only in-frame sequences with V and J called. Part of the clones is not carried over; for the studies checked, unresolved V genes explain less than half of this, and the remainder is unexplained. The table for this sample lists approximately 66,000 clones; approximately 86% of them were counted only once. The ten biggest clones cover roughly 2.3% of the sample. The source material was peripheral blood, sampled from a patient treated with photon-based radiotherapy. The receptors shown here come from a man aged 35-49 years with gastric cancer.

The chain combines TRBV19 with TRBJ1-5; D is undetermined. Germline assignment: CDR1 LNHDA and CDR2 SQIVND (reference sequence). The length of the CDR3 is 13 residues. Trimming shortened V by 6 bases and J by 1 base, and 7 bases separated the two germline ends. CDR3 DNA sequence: TGTGCCAGTAGCGTGGGGAGCAATCAGCCCCAGCATTTT. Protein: CASSVGSNQPQHF.

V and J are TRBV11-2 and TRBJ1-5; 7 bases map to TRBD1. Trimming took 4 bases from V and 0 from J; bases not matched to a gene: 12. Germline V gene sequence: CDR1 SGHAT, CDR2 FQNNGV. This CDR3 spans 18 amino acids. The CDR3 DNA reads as TGTGCCAGCAGCTGTGACAGGGCCCCTCAACGTAGCAATCAGCCCCAGCATTTT. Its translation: CASSCDRAPQRSNQPQHF.

The CDR3 spells CASSSRTGGAYEQYF. As DNA, the CDR3 is TGTGCCAGCAGCTCGCGGACAGGGGGGGCCTACGAGCAGTACTTC. This chain connects TRBV7-2 to TRBJ2-7; TRBD1 matches 10 bases. V shed 4 bases, J shed 2 bases, and the junction held 5 bases outside the gene matches. This CDR3 is built from 15 residues. CDR1 is SGHTA, CDR2 FQGNSA, per germline.

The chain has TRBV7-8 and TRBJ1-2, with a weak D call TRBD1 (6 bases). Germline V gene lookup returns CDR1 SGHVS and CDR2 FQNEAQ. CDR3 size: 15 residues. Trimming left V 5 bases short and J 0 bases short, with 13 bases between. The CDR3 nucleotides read TGTGCCAGCAGCCTCAGGGGCAGGACTAACTATGGCTACACCTTC. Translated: CASSLRGRTNYGYTF.

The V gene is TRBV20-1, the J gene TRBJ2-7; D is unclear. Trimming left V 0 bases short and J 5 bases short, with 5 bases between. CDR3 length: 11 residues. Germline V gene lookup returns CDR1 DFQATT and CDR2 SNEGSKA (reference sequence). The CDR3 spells CSAREDHEQYF. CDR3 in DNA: TGCAGTGCTAGAGAGGACCACGAGCAGTACTTC.

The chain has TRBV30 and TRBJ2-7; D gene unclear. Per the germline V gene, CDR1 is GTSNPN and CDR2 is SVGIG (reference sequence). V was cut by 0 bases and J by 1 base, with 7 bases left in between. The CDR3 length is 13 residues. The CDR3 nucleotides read TGTGCCTGGAGTGTCGGCAGGTCCTACGAGCAGTACTTC. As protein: CAWSVGRSYEQYF.

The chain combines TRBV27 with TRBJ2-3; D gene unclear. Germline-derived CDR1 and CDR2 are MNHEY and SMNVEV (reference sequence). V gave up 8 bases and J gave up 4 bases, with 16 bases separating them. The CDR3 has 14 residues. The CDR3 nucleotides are TGTGCCAGCCGAAATAGGGCAAGGCCAGATACGCAGTATTTT. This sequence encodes CASRNRARPDTQYF.

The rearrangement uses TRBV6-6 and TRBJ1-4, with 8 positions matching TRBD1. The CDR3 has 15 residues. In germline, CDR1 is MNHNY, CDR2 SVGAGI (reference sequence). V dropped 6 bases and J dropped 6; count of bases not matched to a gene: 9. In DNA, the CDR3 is TGTGCCAGCAGGTCTCCAGGGGGCCGGGATGAAAAACTGTTTTTT. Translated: CASRSPGGRDEKLFF.

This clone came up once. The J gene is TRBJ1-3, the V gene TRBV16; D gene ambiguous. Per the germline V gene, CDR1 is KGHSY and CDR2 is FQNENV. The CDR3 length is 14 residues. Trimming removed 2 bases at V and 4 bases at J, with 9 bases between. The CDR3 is CASSQATVGNTIYF. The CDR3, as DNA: TGTGCCAGCAGCCAAGCGACCGTGGGAAACACCATATATTTT. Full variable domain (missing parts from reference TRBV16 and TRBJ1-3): GEEVAQTPKHLVRGEGQKAKLYCAPIKGHSYVFWYQQVLKNEFKFLISFQNENVFDETGMPKERFSAKCLPNSPCSLEIQATKLEDSAVYFCASSQATVGNTIYFGEGSWLTVV.

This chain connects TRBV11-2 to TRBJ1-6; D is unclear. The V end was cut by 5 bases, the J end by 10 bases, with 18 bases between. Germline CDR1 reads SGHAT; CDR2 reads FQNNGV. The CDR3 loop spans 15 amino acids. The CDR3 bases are TGTGCCAGCAGCGACTGGAAGGTCCTCTCGTCACCCCTCCACTTT. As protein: CASSDWKVLSSPLHF.

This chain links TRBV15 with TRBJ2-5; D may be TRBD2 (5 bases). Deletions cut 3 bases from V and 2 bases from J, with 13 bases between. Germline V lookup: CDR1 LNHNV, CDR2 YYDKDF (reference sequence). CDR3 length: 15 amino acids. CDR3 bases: TGTGCCACCAGCAGTCGGGATAGCCTGCAAGAGACCCAGTACTTC. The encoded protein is CATSSRDSLQETQYF.

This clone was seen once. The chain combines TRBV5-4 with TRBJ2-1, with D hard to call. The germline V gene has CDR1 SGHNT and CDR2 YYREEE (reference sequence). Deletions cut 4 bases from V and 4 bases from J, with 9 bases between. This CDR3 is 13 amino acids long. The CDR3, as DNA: TGTGCCAGCAGCCCTATGGGATACAATGAGCAGTTCTTC. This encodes CASSPMGYNEQFF.

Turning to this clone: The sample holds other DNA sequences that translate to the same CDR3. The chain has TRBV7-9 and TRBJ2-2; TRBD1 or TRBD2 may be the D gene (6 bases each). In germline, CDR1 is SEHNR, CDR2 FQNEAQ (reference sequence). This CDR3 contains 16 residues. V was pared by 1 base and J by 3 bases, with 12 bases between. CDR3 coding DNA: TGTGCCAGCAGCTTAGTGGGGGGCGCGTACACCGGGGAGCTGTTTTTT. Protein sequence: CASSLVGGAYTGELFF.

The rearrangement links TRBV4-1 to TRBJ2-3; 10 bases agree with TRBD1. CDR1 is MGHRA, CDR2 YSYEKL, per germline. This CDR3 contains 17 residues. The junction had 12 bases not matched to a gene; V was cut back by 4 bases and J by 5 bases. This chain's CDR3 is CASSPAGTGVLLDTQYF. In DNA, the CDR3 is TGCGCCAGCAGCCCAGCCGGGACAGGGGTGTTATTAGATACGCAGTATTTT.

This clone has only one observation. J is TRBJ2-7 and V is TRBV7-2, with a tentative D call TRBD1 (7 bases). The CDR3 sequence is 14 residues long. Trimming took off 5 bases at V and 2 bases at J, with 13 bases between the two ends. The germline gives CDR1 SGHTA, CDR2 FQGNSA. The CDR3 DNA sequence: TGTGCCAGCAGCGTAGGGGGGACAGCCTACGAGCAGTACTTC. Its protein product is CASSVGGTAYEQYF. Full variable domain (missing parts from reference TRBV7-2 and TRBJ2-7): GAGVSQSPSNKVTEKGKDVELRCDPISGHTALYWYRQSLGQGLEFLIYFQGNSAPDKSGLPSDRFSAERTGGSVSTLTIQRTQQEDSAVYLCASSVGGTAYEQYFGPGTRLTVT.

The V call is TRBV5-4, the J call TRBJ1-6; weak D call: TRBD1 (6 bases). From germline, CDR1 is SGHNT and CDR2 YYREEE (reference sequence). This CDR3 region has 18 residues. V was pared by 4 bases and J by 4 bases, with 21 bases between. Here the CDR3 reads CASSPVAGGVGYNSPLHF. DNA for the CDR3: TGTGCCAGCAGCCCCGTGGCCGGGGGCGTCGGGTATAATTCACCCCTCCACTTT.

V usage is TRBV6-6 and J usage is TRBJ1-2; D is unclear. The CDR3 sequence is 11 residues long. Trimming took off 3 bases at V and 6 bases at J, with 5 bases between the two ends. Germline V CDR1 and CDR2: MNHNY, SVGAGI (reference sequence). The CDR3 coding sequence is TGTGCCAGCAGTTATATAGATGGCTACACCTTC. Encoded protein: CASSYIDGYTF.

CDR3 region: CASSLTGGGYGYTF. The DNA for the CDR3 is TGTGCCAGCAGCTTGACAGGGGGCGGGTATGGCTACACCTTC. The V call is TRBV7-2, the J call TRBJ1-2; the match to TRBD1 covers 10 bases. Germline CDR1 is SGHTA and CDR2 is FQGNSA. With 3 bases clipped from V and 5 bases from J, the junction kept 3 bases outside the gene matches. The length of the CDR3 is 14 residues.

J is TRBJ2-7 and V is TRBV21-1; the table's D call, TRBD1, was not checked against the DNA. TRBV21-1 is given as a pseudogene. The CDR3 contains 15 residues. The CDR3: CASSKGGTGGDEQYF. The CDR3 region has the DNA TGTGCCAGCAGCAAAGGGGGGACAGGCGGTGACGAGCAGTACTTC.

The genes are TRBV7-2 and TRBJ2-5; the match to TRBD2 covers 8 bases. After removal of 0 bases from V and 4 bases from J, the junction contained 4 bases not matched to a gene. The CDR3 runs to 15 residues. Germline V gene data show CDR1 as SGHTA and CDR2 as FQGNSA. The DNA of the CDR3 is TGTGCCAGCAGCTTAGCTGGCGGGGGGCCAGAGACCCAGTACTTC. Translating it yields CASSLAGGGPETQYF.

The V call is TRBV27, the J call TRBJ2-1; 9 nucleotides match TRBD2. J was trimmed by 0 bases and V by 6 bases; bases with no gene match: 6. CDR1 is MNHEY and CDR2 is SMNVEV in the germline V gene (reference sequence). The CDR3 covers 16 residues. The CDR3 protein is CASSSSGGASYNEQFF. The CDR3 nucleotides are TGTGCCAGCAGCAGTAGCGGGGGTGCCTCCTACAATGAGCAGTTCTTC.

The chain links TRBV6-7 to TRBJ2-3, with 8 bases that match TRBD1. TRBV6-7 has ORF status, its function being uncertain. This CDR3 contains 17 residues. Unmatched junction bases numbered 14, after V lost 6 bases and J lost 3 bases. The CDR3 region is CASRPSRTGPRTDTQYF. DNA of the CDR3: TGTGCCAGCAGACCAAGCAGGACAGGGCCTAGAACAGATACGCAGTATTTT.

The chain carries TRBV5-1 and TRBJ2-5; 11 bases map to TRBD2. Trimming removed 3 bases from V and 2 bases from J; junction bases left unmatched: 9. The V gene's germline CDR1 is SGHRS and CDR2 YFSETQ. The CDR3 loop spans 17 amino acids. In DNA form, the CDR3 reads TGCGCCAGCAGCTGGCATGATACTAGCGGGGGACAAGAGACCCAGTACTTC. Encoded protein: CASSWHDTSGGQETQYF.

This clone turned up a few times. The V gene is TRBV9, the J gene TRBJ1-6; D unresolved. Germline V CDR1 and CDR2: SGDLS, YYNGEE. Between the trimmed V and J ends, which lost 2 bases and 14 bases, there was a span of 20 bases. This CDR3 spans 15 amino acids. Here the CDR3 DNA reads TGTGCCAGCAGCGTCGAGGGAAACCCCAGGCTTTCCCTCCACTTT. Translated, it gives CASSVEGNPRLSLHF.